The rows below give T cell receptor beta chains drawn from one sample of a study of CD8 T cells in Susac syndrome. MiXCR, run by TCRdb on the immunoSEQ multiplex PCR reads, gives a single entry per CDR3 protein. The table has some 160,000 distinct CDR3 sequences, 90% to 95% seen once. The material sequenced was CD8+ T cells from PBMCs. Receptors originate from a human donor with multiple sclerosis. The CDR3 runs from the conserved cysteine through the conserved F or W. D genes are given only for firm matches. Clone sizes are given selectively: once, few, many, or a class where the clone is expanded.

cdr3_aa	cdr3_nt	v_call	j_call	clone_size	d_call
CSALMRLVPYNEQFF	TGCAGTGCACTGATGAGGCTAGTCCCCTACAATGAGCAGTTCTTC	TRBV20-1	TRBJ2-1	NA	NA
CASSLDVLAGGLNEQFF	TGTGCCAGCAGCTTGGATGTACTAGCGGGGGGGTTAAATGAGCAGTTCTTC	TRBV7-8	TRBJ2-1	NA	TRBD2
CASSPLSAEVVGEQFF	TGCGCCAGCAGCCCCCTATCGGCGGAGGTGGTTGGAGAGCAGTTCTTC	TRBV5-1	TRBJ2-1	NA	NA
CASSYAGSYEQYF	TGTGCCAGCAGTTACGCCGGATCCTACGAGCAGTACTTC	TRBV6-5	TRBJ2-7	once	NA
CASSLLGDEAFF	TGTGCCAGCAGCTTGTTGGGGGATGAAGCTTTCTTT	TRBV5-6	TRBJ1-1	once	NA
CASSLLGQNSPLHF	TGTGCCAGCAGCTTATTGGGTCAGAATTCACCCCTCCACTTT	TRBV9	TRBJ1-6	NA	NA
CASSWSVEGTQYF	TGTGCCAGCAGCTGGTCCGTGGAAGGTACGCAGTATTTT	TRBV7-3	TRBJ2-3	NA	NA
CASSPRGAWRGYTF	TGTGCCAGCTCACCACGGGGGGCATGGAGAGGCTACACCTTC	TRBV18	TRBJ1-2	NA	NA
CASRTGTGSYNEQFF	TGTGCCAGCAGAACCGGGACAGGGTCCTACAATGAGCAGTTCTTC	TRBV27	TRBJ2-1	NA	TRBD1
CASSRRRGGAKNIQYF	TGTGCCAGCAGCCGTCGACGCGGAGGCGCCAAAAACATTCAGTACTTC	TRBV13	TRBJ2-4	NA	NA
CASSLWNEQFF	TGTGCCAGCAGTCTATGGAATGAGCAGTTCTTC	TRBV27	TRBJ2-1	NA	NA
CASSVALNTEAFF	TGTGCCAGCAGTGTGGCCCTGAACACTGAAGCTTTCTTT	TRBV6-6	TRBJ1-1	NA	NA
CASSLEGVTDTQYF	TGTGCCAGCAGCTTGGAGGGGGTCACAGATACGCAGTATTTT	TRBV13	TRBJ2-3	NA	NA
CASSLQQGVEQYF	TGTGCCAGCAGTCTCCAACAGGGGGTCGAGCAGTACTTC	TRBV12-3/TRBV12-4	TRBJ2-7	NA	TRBD1
CASSDWEGAELFF	TGTGCCAGCAGTGATTGGGAGGGCGCGGAACTGTTTTTT	TRBV2	TRBJ1-4	NA	NA
CASSLRQNTGELFF	TGTGCCAGCAGTTTGCGTCAGAACACCGGGGAGCTGTTTTTT	TRBV27	TRBJ2-2	NA	NA